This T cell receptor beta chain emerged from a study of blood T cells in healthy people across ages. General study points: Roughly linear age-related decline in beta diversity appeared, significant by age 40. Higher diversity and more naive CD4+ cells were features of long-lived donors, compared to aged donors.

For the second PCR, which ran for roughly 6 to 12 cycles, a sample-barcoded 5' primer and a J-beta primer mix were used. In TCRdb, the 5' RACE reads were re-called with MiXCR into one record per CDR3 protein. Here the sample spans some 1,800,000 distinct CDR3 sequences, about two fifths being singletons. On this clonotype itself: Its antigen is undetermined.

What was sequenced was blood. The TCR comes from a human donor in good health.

The chain's CDR3 is CASSLISGETQFF. The CDR3 bases are TGTGCCAGCAGCTTGATAAGCGGGGAGACCCAGTTCTTC. The chain uses TRBV5-5 and TRBJ2-1; TRBD2 aligns across 7 bases. Trimming cost V 1 base and J 13 bases; bases outside gene matches: 8. This CDR3 is 13 amino acids long. Germline-derived CDR1 and CDR2 are SGHKS and YYEKEE (reference sequence).